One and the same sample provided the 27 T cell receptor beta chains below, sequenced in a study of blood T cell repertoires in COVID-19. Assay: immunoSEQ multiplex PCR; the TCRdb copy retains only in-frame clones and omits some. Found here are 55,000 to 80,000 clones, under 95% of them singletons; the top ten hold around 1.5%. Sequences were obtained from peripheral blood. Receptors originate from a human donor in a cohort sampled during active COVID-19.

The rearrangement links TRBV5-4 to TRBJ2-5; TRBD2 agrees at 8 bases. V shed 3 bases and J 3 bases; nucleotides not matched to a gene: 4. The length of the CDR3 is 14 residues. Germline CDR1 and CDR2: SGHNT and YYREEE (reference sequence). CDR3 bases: TGTGCCAGCAGCTCTCGAGCGGGAGAAGAGACCCAGTACTTC. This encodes CASSSRAGEETQYF.

The CDR3 is CASSQRTGRGITEAFF. CDR3 in DNA: TGTGCCAGCAGCCAACGGACAGGGAGGGGTATCACTGAAGCTTTCTTT. The V and J genes are TRBV3-1 (or the pseudogene TRBV3-2) and TRBJ1-1, with 8 nucleotides matching TRBD1. V was clipped by 2 bases and J by 4 bases; unmatched bases: 9. This CDR3 is built from 16 residues. Germline V lookup: CDR1 LGHDT, CDR2 YNNKEL (reference sequence).

CDR3 residues: CSASESRETYEQYF. CDR3 coding DNA: TGCAGTGCTAGTGAGTCCAGGGAAACCTACGAGCAGTACTTC. The chain is built from TRBV20-1 and TRBJ2-7; TRBD1 is a possible D gene (5 bases). The V and J ends lost 3 bases and 2 bases respectively, with 14 bases between them. The CDR3 spans 14 residues. The V gene's germline CDR1 is DFQATT and CDR2 SNEGSKA (reference sequence).

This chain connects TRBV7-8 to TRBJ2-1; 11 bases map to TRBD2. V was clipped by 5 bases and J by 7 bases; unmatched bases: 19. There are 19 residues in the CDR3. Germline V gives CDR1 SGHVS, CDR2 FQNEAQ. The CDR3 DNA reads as TGTGCCAGCAGCGATCGACTAGCGGGAAATTATCATGGCGGAAATGAGCAGTTCTTC. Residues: CASSDRLAGNYHGGNEQFF.

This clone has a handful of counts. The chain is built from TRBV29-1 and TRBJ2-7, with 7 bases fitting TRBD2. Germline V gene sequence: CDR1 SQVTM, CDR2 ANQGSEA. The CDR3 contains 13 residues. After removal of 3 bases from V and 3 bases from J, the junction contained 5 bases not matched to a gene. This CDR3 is CSVDSGGSYEQYF. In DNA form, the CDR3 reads TGCAGCGTTGACTCGGGAGGAAGCTACGAGCAGTACTTC.

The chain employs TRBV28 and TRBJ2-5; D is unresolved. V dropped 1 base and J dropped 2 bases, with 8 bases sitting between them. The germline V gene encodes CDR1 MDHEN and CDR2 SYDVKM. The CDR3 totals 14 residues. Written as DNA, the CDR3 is TGTGCCAGCAGTTTATTAGCAGTGCAAGAGACCCAGTACTTC. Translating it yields CASSLLAVQETQYF.

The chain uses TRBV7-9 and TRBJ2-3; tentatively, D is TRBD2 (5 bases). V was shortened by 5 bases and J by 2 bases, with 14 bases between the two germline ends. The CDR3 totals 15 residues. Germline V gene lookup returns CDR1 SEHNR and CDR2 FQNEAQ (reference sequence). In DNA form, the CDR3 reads TGTGCCAGCAGCCCGCGGTTCGGGAACACAGATACGCAGTATTTT. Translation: CASSPRFGNTDTQYF.

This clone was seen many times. In DNA form, the CDR3 reads TGTGCCAGCAGCCAGGGAAATGAGCAGTTCTTC. Translation gives CASSQGNEQFF. The rearrangement joins TRBV7-6 to TRBJ2-1, with D tentatively TRBD1 (5 bases). Germline V gives CDR1 SGHVS, CDR2 FNYEAQ. The V end was cut by 5 bases, the J end by 7 bases, with 6 bases between. This CDR3 is built from 11 residues.

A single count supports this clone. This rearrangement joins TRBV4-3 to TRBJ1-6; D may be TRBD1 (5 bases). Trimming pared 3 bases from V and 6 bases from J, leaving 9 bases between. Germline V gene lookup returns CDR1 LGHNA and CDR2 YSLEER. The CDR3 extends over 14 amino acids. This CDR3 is CASSQQGSNSPLHF. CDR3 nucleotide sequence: TGCGCCAGCAGCCAGCAGGGCTCTAATTCACCCCTCCACTTT.

CDR3 sequence: CASSFGRDTEAFF. In DNA form, the CDR3 reads TGTGCCAGCAGCTTTGGGAGGGACACTGAAGCTTTCTTT. The chain couples TRBV5-4 to TRBJ1-1; D call uncertain. Per the germline V gene, CDR1 is SGHNT and CDR2 is YYREEE (reference sequence). Trimming stripped 2 bases from V and 3 bases from J, with 8 bases between. CDR3 size: 13 residues. Full variable domain (remainder filled in from reference TRBV5-4 and TRBJ1-1): ETGVTQSPTHLIKTRGQQVTLRCSSQSGHNTVSWYQQALGQGPQFIFQYYREEENGRGNFPPRFSGLQFPNYSSELNVNALELDDSALYLCASSFGRDTEAFFGQGTRLTVV.

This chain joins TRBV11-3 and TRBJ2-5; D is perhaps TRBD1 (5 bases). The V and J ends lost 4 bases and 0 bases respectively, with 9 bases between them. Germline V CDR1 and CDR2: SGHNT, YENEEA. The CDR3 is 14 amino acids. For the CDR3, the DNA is TGTGCCAGCAGCTCCCGACAGAACCAAGAGACCCAGTACTTC. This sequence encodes CASSSRQNQETQYF.

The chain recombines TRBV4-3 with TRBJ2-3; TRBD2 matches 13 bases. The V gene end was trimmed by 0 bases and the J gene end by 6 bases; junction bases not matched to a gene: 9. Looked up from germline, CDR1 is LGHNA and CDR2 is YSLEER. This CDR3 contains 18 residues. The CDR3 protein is CASSQDTGLAGVWDTQYF. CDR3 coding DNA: TGCGCCAGCAGCCAAGATACAGGACTAGCGGGAGTATGGGATACGCAGTATTTT.

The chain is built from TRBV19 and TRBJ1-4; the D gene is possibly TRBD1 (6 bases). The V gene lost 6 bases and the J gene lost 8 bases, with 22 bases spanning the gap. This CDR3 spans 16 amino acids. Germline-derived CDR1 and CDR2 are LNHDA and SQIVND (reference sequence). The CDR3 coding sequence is TGTGCCAGTAGGATCGGGGGGCAAGGACGGCGCGAAAAACTGTTTTTT. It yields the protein CASRIGGQGRREKLFF.

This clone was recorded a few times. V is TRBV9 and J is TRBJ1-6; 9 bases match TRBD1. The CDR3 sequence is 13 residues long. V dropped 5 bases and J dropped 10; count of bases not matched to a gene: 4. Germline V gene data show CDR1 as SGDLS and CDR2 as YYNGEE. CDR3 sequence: CASRGQGESPLHF. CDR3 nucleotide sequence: TGTGCCAGCAGGGGACAGGGTGAATCACCCCTCCACTTT.

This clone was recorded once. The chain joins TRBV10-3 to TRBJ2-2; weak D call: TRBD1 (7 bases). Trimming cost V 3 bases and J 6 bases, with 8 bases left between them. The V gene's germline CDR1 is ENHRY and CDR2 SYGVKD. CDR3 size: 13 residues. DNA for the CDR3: TGTGCCATCAGTGACAGGGGGGCCGGGGAGCTGTTTTTT. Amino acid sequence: CAISDRGAGELFF.

In DNA, the CDR3 is TGTGCCAGCAGCTCCGGGGGAGAGGGTTCGCAGTATTTT. Protein product: CASSSGGEGSQYF. J is TRBJ2-3 and V is TRBV9, with D perhaps matching TRBD2 (6 bases). The CDR3 is 13 residues long. Germline assignment: CDR1 SGDLS and CDR2 YYNGEE. Deletions cut 4 bases from V and 10 bases from J, with 16 bases between.

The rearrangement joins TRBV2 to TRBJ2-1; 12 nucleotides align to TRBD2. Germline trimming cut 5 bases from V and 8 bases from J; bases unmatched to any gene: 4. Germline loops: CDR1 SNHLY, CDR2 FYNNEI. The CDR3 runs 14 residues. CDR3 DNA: TGTGCCAGCAGTTTGACTAGCGGGAGCGATGAGCAGTTCTTC. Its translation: CASSLTSGSDEQFF.

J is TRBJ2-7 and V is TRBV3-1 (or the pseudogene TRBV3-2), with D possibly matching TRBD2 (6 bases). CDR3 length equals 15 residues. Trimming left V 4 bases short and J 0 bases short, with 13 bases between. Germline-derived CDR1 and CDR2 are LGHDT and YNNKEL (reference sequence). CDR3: CASSRERVSSYEQYF. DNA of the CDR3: TGTGCCAGCAGCCGGGAGCGGGTGAGCTCCTACGAGCAGTACTTC.

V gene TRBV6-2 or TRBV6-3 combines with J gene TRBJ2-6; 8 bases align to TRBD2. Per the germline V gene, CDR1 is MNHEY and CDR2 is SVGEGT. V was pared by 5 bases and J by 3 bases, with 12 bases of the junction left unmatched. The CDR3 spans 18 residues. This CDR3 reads CASSRREVNLFGANVLTF. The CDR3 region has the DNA TGTGCCAGCAGTAGGCGGGAGGTTAACCTCTTTGGGGCCAACGTCCTGACTTTC.

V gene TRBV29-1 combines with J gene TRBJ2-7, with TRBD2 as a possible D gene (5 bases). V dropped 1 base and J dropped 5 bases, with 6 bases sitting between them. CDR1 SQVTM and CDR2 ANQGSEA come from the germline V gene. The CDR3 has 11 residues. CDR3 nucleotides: TGCAGCGTTGAAGTAGCGCACGAGCAGTACTTC. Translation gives CSVEVAHEQYF.

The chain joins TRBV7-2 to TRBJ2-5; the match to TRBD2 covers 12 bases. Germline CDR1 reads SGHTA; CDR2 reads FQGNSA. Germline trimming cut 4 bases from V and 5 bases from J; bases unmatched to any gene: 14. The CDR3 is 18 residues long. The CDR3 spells CASSYIGLAGGKEETQYF. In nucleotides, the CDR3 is TGTGCCAGCAGCTATATAGGGCTAGCGGGAGGGAAGGAGGAGACCCAGTACTTC.

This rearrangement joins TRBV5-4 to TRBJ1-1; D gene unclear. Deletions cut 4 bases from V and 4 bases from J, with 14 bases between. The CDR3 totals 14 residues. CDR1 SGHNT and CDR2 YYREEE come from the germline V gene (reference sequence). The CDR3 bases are TGTGCCAGCAGCCTGTGGGCCCCCTCCACTGAAGCTTTCTTT. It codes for CASSLWAPSTEAFF.

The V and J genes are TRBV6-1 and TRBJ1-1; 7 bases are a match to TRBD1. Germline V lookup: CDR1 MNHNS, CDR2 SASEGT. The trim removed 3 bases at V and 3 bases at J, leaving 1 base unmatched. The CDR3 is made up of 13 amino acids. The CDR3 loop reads CASSDRGDTEAFF. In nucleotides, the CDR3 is TGTGCCAGCAGTGACAGGGGGGACACTGAAGCTTTCTTT.

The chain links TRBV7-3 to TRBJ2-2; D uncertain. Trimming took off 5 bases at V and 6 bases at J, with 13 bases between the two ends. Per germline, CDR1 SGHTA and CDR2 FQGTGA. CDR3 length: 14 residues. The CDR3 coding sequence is TGTGCCAGCAGCCAACTTGCCACCTCCGGGGAGCTGTTTTTT. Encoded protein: CASSQLATSGELFF.

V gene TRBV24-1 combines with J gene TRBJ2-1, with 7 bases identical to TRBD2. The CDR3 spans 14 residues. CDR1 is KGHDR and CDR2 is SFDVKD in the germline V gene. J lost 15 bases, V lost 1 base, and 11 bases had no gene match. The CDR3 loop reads CATSDFAGVVGLFF. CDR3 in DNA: TGTGCCACCAGTGATTTTGCGGGAGTGGTCGGTCTGTTCTTC.

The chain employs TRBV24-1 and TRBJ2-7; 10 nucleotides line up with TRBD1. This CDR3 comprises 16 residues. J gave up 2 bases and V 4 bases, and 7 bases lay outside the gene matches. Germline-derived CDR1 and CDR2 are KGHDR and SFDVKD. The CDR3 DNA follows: TGTGCCACCAGTGAGCCGGGACAGGGGTTTCCCTACGAGCAGTACTTC. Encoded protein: CATSEPGQGFPYEQYF.

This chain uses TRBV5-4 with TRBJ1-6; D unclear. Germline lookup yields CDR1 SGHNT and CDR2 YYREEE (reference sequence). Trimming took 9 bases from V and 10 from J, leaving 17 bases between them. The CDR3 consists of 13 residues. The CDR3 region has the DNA TGTGCCACTGCCTCGTCTTCGGGGTCACCCCTCCACTTT. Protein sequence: CATASSSGSPLHF.